These T cell receptor beta chains were read from a single sample in a study of T cells in Graves' hyperthyroidism and ophthalmopathy. Via MiXCR, TCRdb re-called the multiplex PCR reads, giving one row per CDR3 protein. The data show about 740,000 distinct CDR3 sequences, 12% to 15% seen once. The sequencing input was blood. Receptors originate from a young woman with Graves' hyperthyroidism. CDR3s include the opening cysteine and the closing phenylalanine or tryptophan. D genes are given only for firm matches. Rows give clone size only sometimes, using once, few, many, or a class for an expanded clone.

TRBD1,TRBJ1-2,TRBV12-3/TRBV12-4,many,CASSFHQGQGSGYTF,TGTGCCAGCAGCTTTCATCAGGGACAGGGGTCCGGCTACACCTTC
NA,TRBJ1-4,TRBV4-1,NA,CASSQSGRNEKLFF,TGCGCCAGCAGCCAATCCGGCCGTAATGAAAAACTGTTTTTC
TRBD1,TRBJ1-2,TRBV9,few,CASSSQGVGYTF,TGTGCCAGCAGCTCACAGGGGGTCGGCTACACCTTC
NA,TRBJ2-5,TRBV7-3,many,CASSPVGTQETQYF,TGTGCCAGCAGCCCCGTCGGGACCCAAGAGACCCAGTACTTC
NA,TRBJ2-3,TRBV20-1,NA,CSARVRLKQITDTQYF,TGCAGTGCTAGAGTTCGACTAAAACAGATCACAGATACGCAGTATTTT
NA,TRBJ1-4,TRBV19,NA,CASSIWGASREKLFF,TGTGCCAGTAGTATATGGGGGGCGTCGAGGGAAAAACTGTTTTTT
NA,TRBJ1-5,TRBV19,NA,CASSMWVEDQPQHF,TGTGCCAGTAGTATGTGGGTGGAGGATCAGCCCCAGCATTTT
NA,TRBJ2-5,TRBV11-1,NA,CASSLVWGEETQYF,TGTGCCAGCAGCTTAGTCTGGGGAGAAGAGACCCAGTACTTC
NA,TRBJ2-5,TRBV24-1,many,CATSDLTGGETQYF,TGTGCCACCAGTGATTTGACCGGGGGAGAGACCCAGTACTTC
TRBD2,TRBJ2-7,TRBV6-2/TRBV6-3,few,CASSYYTTSGSSYEQYF,TGTGCCAGCAGTTATTATACCACTAGCGGGAGCTCCTACGAGCAGTACTTC
TRBD2,TRBJ2-4,TRBV7-9,NA,CASSNSGGAQLAKNIQYF,TGTGCCAGCAGCAATAGCGGGGGGGCCCAACTAGCCAAAAACATTCAGTACTTC
NA,TRBJ2-7,TRBV15,few,CATSRVSAYEQYF,TGTGCCACCAGCAGAGTTAGCGCCTACGAGCAGTACTTC
NA,TRBJ2-1,TRBV20-1,few,CSARGGASMGDEQFF,TGCAGTGCTAGGGGGGGGGCTAGTATGGGTGATGAGCAGTTCTTC
NA,TRBJ2-5,TRBV3-1,NA,CASSQLLGRGGETQYF,TGTGCCAGCAGCCAACTCTTGGGGAGAGGGGGAGAGACCCAGTACTTC
TRBD1,TRBJ2-1,TRBV5-6,NA,CASSLDGQGWNNEQFF,TGTGCCAGCAGCTTGGACGGACAGGGTTGGAACAATGAGCAGTTCTTC
TRBD2,TRBJ2-7,TRBV4-3,few,CASSLSTSGNYEQCF,TGCGCCAGCAGCCTATCGACTAGCGGGAACTACGAGCAGTGCTTC
NA,TRBJ1-5,TRBV4-3,NA,CASSQGPLGGHQPQHF,TGCGCCAGCAGCCAAGGGCCTCTGGGGGGGCATCAGCCCCAGCATTTT
NA,TRBJ2-1,TRBV18,many,CASSRSNNEQFF,TGTGCCAGCTCACGCTCAAACAATGAGCAGTTCTTC
NA,TRBJ1-3,TRBV5-6,NA,CASSPRGFEGNTIYF,TGTGCCAGCAGCCCCCGCGGGTTCGAAGGAAACACCATATATTTT
NA,TRBJ1-2,TRBV2,NA,CASSERRQVNYGYTF,TGTGCCAGCAGTGAGCGAAGACAGGTTAACTATGGCTACACCTTC
TRBD1,TRBJ1-2,TRBV6-1,NA,CASRTSGQGSYGYTF,TGTGCCAGCAGGACATCGGGACAGGGCTCATATGGCTACACCTTC
TRBD2,TRBJ2-7,TRBV19,few,CASSIGGSSSYEQYF,TGTGCCAGTAGTATTGGCGGGAGTTCCTCCTACGAGCAGTACTTC
TRBD2,TRBJ2-3,TRBV7-9,NA,CASSFQGLAVTGTDTQYF,TGTGCCAGCAGCTTTCAGGGACTAGCGGTCACTGGGACCGATACGCAGTATTTT
TRBD1,TRBJ1-2,TRBV19,few,CASSPRTGPNYGYTF,TGTGCCAGTAGTCCACGGACAGGACCAAACTATGGCTACACCTTC
TRBD2,TRBJ2-2,TRBV28,many,CASSVGLAGVVGVTGELFF,TGTGCCAGCAGTGTCGGACTAGCGGGAGTAGTTGGGGTCACCGGGGAGCTGTTTTTT
NA,TRBJ2-5,TRBV6-5,NA,CASSYSMGETQYF,TGTGCCAGCAGTTACTCGATGGGGGAGACCCAGTACTTC
TRBD1,TRBJ2-7,TRBV12-3/TRBV12-4,NA,CASRNRRTGGEQYF,TGTGCCAGCAGAAATCGTCGGACAGGGGGCGAGCAGTACTTC
NA,TRBJ2-5,TRBV5-5,many,CASSLAAGEETQYF,TGTGCCAGCAGCTTGGCGGCAGGGGAAGAGACCCAGTACTTC
TRBD2,TRBJ2-3,TRBV7-9,NA,CASSAGTSRSDTQYF,TGTGCCAGCAGCGCCGGGACTAGCAGGTCAGATACGCAGTATTTT
NA,TRBJ2-7,TRBV3-1,many,CASSQVGDGGHEQYF,TGTGCCAGCAGCCAAGTGGGTGATGGGGGCCACGAGCAGTACTTC
TRBD1,TRBJ1-2,TRBV18,many,CASSPITGGVNYGYTF,TGTGCCAGCTCACCAATCACAGGGGGTGTTAACTATGGCTACACCTTC
TRBD2,TRBJ2-1,TRBV29-1,NA,CSVGPIETLRLAGEQFF,TGCAGCGTCGGCCCAATCGAGACCCTTCGACTAGCGGGAGAGCAGTTCTTC
NA,TRBJ1-5,TRBV7-2,many,CASSLDSGGTNQPQHF,TGTGCCAGCAGCTTAGACTCGGGGGGTACCAATCAGCCCCAGCATTTT
NA,TRBJ2-3,TRBV7-9,many,CASRSGLINTDTQYF,TGTGCCAGCAGGTCGGGACTCATAAACACAGATACGCAGTATTTT
NA,TRBJ1-5,TRBV28,many,CASSFFRPGISNQPQHF,TGTGCCAGCAGTTTTTTTCGTCCGGGGATCAGCAATCAGCCCCAGCATTTT
TRBD1,TRBJ1-5,TRBV24-1,NA,CATSDSDRKSNQPQHF,TGTGCCACCAGTGATTCGGACAGGAAGAGCAATCAGCCCCAGCATTTT
TRBD2,TRBJ2-7,TRBV6-2/TRBV6-3,few,CASSRSLGRAYEQYF,TGTGCCAGCAGTAGGAGCCTCGGGAGGGCCTACGAGCAGTACTTC
NA,TRBJ2-7,TRBV11-2,many,CASSLAPGEADEQYF,TGTGCCAGCAGCTTAGCCCCCGGGGAAGCGGACGAGCAGTACTTC
NA,TRBJ1-6,TRBV6-1,few,CASSERRGTLGSPLHF,TGTGCCAGCAGTGAAAGAAGAGGGACCTTGGGTTCACCCCTCCACTTT
NA,TRBJ1-1,TRBV20-1,many,CSAFRGGTNTEAFF,TGCAGTGCCTTCCGTGGAGGGACGAACACTGAAGCTTTCTTT
NA,TRBJ1-6,TRBV5-1,once,CASSLAGPAESPLHF,TGCGCCAGCAGCTTGGCGGGCCCGGCGGAATCACCCCTCCACTTT
NA,TRBJ2-1,TRBV29-1,NA,CSVERFYYNEQFF,TGCAGCGTTGAACGATTTTACTACAATGAGCAGTTCTTC
TRBD2,TRBJ2-3,TRBV25-1,few,CASSEKQTGTSGKKGDLDTQYF,TGTGCCAGCAGTGAAAAGCAAACGGGTACTAGCGGGAAAAAAGGAGACCTAGATACGCAGTATTTT
NA,TRBJ1-6,TRBV20-1,few,CSARERDSWRYSPLHF,TGCAGTGCTAGAGAACGGGACTCATGGAGGTATTCACCCCTCCACTTT
TRBD1,TRBJ2-2,TRBV3-1,many,CASSQGWTGIGELFF,TGTGCCAGCAGCCAAGGATGGACAGGGATCGGGGAGCTGTTTTTT
TRBD1,TRBJ1-6,TRBV18,NA,CASSLGTGARNSPLHF,TGTGCCAGCTCACTTGGGACAGGGGCGAGGAATTCACCCCTCCACTTT
NA,TRBJ2-1,TRBV30,few,CAWSPLSTGNHEQFF,TGTGCCTGGAGTCCCCTCTCTACAGGGAACCATGAGCAGTTCTTC
NA,TRBJ2-7,TRBV6-1,NA,CASGASVYEQYF,TGTGCCAGCGGAGCTAGCGTATACGAGCAGTACTTC
NA,TRBJ2-1,TRBV20-1,few,CSTHRDLSYNEQFF,TGCAGTACTCACAGGGACCTTTCCTACAATGAGCAGTTCTTC
NA,TRBJ1-5,TRBV28,many,CASNVYGYNQPQHF,TGTGCCAGCAATGTCTATGGGTACAATCAGCCCCAGCATTTT
NA,TRBJ2-3,TRBV4-1,NA,CASSGFTGPSQNTQYF,TGCGCCAGCAGCGGCTTTACAGGGCCCTCGCAGAATACGCAGTATTTT
NA,TRBJ2-4,TRBV20-1,NA,CSANRLFGGKNIQYF,TGCAGTGCAAACAGGTTGTTCGGGGGCAAAAACATTCAGTACTTC
NA,TRBJ2-7,TRBV6-1,few,CASKGGLHEQYF,TGTGCCAGCAAAGGGGGATTACACGAGCAGTACTTC
TRBD2,TRBJ2-7,TRBV27,many,CASSSRLADYEQYF,TGTGCCAGCAGTTCCCGTCTAGCGGACTACGAGCAGTACTTC
TRBD1,TRBJ1-5,TRBV28,many,CASREGTDGNQPQHF,TGTGCCAGCAGGGAGGGGACAGATGGCAATCAGCCCCAGCATTTT
NA,TRBJ1-1,TRBV14,NA,CASKARREFDTEAFF,TGTGCCAGCAAGGCCCGCCGGGAGTTTGACACTGAAGCTTTCTTT
TRBD2,TRBJ2-1,TRBV20-1,NA,CSARDLGAGGGNEQFF,TGCAGTGCTAGAGATCTAGGGGCGGGAGGGGGGAATGAGCAGTTCTTC